One sample yielded the 30 T cell receptor beta chains listed below, sequenced in a study of metastatic and nonmetastatic thyroid tumors. Every patient underwent thyroid surgery untreated. With MiXCR, TCRdb called clones anew from the PCR reads. The repertoire holds roughly 90,000 clones, with just under 15% as singletons. The sample taken for sequencing was blood. All receptors come from a female donor with papillary thyroid cancer or a benign thyroid nodule (not recorded which). Some clones in this sample may be carry-over from other donors' samples.

In its sample, this clone was seen many times. CDR3 in amino acids: CAWSSTGLETQYF. CDR3 coding DNA: TGTGCCTGGAGTTCAACAGGGTTGGAGACCCAGTACTTC. The chain employs TRBV30 and TRBJ2-5; D might be TRBD1 (6 bases). Trimming pared 2 bases from V and 5 bases from J, leaving 12 bases between. This CDR3 is built from 13 residues. Germline CDR1 GTSNPN, CDR2 SVGIG (reference sequence).

This clone was counted at least ten times. The chain is built from TRBV9 and TRBJ2-7; D ambiguous. The germline V gene has CDR1 SGDLS and CDR2 YYNGEE. V lost 0 bases, J lost 4 bases, and 11 bases lay in between. This CDR3 is built from 14 residues. The CDR3 loop reads CASSVDGISYEQYF. The CDR3, as DNA: TGTGCCAGCAGCGTAGATGGTATCTCTTACGAGCAGTACTTC. The variable domain in full, completed from reference TRBV9 and TRBJ2-7, reads DSGVTQTPKHLITATGQRVTLRCSPRSGDLSVYWYQQSLDQGLQFLIQYYNGEERAKGNILERFSAQQFPDLHSELNLSSLELGDSALYFCASSVDGISYEQYFGPGTRLTVT.

This clone was observed many times. The V call is TRBV4-2, the J call TRBJ2-7; perhaps TRBD2 as D (6 bases). Trimming left V 3 bases short and J 2 bases short, with 20 bases between. Germline V gene sequence: CDR1 LGHNA, CDR2 YNFKEQ. The CDR3 consists of 17 residues. CDR3 DNA: TGTGCCAGCAGCCATAGGCTCCGCGGGGAGCTAACCTACGAGCAGTACTTC. This sequence encodes CASSHRLRGELTYEQYF.

This clone was seen only a few times. This may be a read error, as it is one base from a much larger clone. This rearrangement joins TRBV20-1 to TRBJ2-7; 7 bases align to TRBD1. This CDR3 has 14 residues. V shed 2 bases and J 3 bases; nucleotides not matched to a gene: 7. Germline assignment: CDR1 DFQATT and CDR2 SNEGSKA (reference sequence). The CDR3 is CSARPDRRFYEQYF. CDR3 bases: TGCAGTGCTAGACCGGACAGGCGGTTCTACGAGCAGTACTTC.

The table lists this clone with many counts. The chain recombines TRBV6-1 with TRBJ2-3, with 11 bases fitting TRBD2. The CDR3 runs to 16 residues. Germline V gene sequence: CDR1 MNHNS, CDR2 SASEGT. The V and J ends lost 0 bases and 2 bases, in that order; junction bases with no gene match: 1. The CDR3 coding sequence is TGTGCCAGCAGTGAAGCTAGCGGGGGGGCCACAGATACGCAGTATTTT. This gives the protein CASSEASGGATDTQYF.

At least ten counts were recorded for this clone. The rearrangement links TRBV5-4 to TRBJ2-3; D gene uncertain. CDR3 length equals 17 residues. From germline, CDR1 is SGHNT and CDR2 YYREEE (reference sequence). The V end was cut by 0 bases, the J end by 1 base, with 15 bases between. CDR3 in amino acids: CASSLGFGRPGTDTQYF. The CDR3 DNA reads as TGTGCCAGCAGCTTGGGGTTCGGACGCCCTGGCACAGATACGCAGTATTTT. The full variable domain, in which reference TRBV5-4 and TRBJ2-3 provide the parts outside the CDR3, is ETGVTQSPTHLIKTRGQQVTLRCSSQSGHNTVSWYQQALGQGPQFIFQYYREEENGRGNFPPRFSGLQFPNYSSELNVNALELDDSALYLCASSLGFGRPGTDTQYFGPGTRLTVL.

This clone was counted at least ten times. The chain carries TRBV6-1 and TRBJ2-1, with TRBD1 identical over 7 bases. This CDR3 has 13 amino acids. Losses at the gene ends were 6 bases for V and 6 bases for J; bases not matched to a gene: 5. In germline, CDR1 is MNHNS, CDR2 SASEGT. The CDR3 nucleotides are TGTGCCAGCAGAACAGGGGCGAGCAATGAGCAGTTCTTC. Protein: CASRTGASNEQFF.

In its sample, this clone was seen many times. Other DNA sequences in the same sample also yield this CDR3. The rearrangement joins TRBV28 to TRBJ1-4; no clear D. V was pared by 5 bases and J by 2 bases, with 6 bases between. Germline CDR1 MDHEN, CDR2 SYDVKM. CDR3 length: 13 amino acids. Written as DNA, the CDR3 is TGTGCCAGCAGTGAGACCACTAATGAAAAACTGTTTTTT. It codes for CASSETTNEKLFF.

This clone came up a few times. This may stem from a read error, because a much larger clone lies one nucleotide away. A read error is likely, as this CDR3 ends without the conserved phenylalanine or tryptophan. The DNA is left out, because the CDR3 cannot be placed on it with certainty; the CDR3 is given as TCRdb lists it. The gene calls are TRBV19 and TRBJ1-2; TRBD1 is taken as the D call from the table, unchecked against the DNA. Per the germline V gene, CDR1 is LNHDA and CDR2 is SQIVND (reference sequence). Including both end residues, the CDR3 is 14 amino acids long. The CDR3 here is CASSIEGAGYGHTI.

This clone was detected many times. This rearrangement joins TRBV12-3 or TRBV12-4 to TRBJ1-1, with D hard to call. V shed 2 bases and J shed 6 bases, with 7 bases lying between them. The CDR3 loop spans 12 amino acids. CDR3: CASSLRRPEAFF. CDR3 nucleotide sequence: TGTGCCAGCAGTTTAAGGAGACCTGAAGCTTTCTTT.

The V and J genes are TRBV20-1 and TRBJ2-5, with D perhaps TRBD1 (6 bases). Looked up from germline, CDR1 is DFQATT and CDR2 is SNEGSKA (reference sequence). V lost 0 bases to trimming and J lost 1 base, with 24 bases between them. The CDR3 runs to 19 residues. This CDR3 reads CSARDQKEQGLPSQETQYF. The CDR3 DNA follows: TGCAGTGCTAGAGATCAAAAGGAGCAGGGGCTACCCTCCCAAGAGACCCAGTACTTC.

In this sample, this clone turned up many times. CDR3 region: CASSQPNGLAGIGNTQYF. The CDR3 DNA sequence: TGTGCCAGCAGCCAACCTAACGGACTAGCGGGCATTGGGAATACGCAGTATTTT. The chain couples TRBV3-1 to TRBJ2-3; 11 positions agree with TRBD2. With V trimmed by 2 bases and J by 7 bases, 14 bases remained unmatched. CDR1 is LGHDT and CDR2 is YNNKEL in the germline V gene (reference sequence). The CDR3 extends over 18 amino acids.

This clone was observed a few times. This sequence joins TRBV27 and TRBJ2-7, with D perhaps matching TRBD1 (6 bases). V was shortened by 8 bases and J by 3 bases, with 17 bases between the two germline ends. There are 14 residues in the CDR3. Germline loops: CDR1 MNHEY, CDR2 SMNVEV (reference sequence). In DNA form, the CDR3 reads TGTGCCAGCCGCGTACAGGGAAGAGACTACGAGCAGTACTTC. Translation: CASRVQGRDYEQYF.

This clone was observed many times. This rearrangement joins TRBV7-2 to TRBJ1-1; D remains unclear. Germline CDR1 is SGHTA and CDR2 is FQGNSA. This CDR3 region has 14 residues. V gave up 5 bases and J gave up 7 bases, with 17 bases separating them. CDR3 residues: CASSPTGVRSEAFF. The CDR3 coding sequence is TGTGCCAGCAGCCCCACCGGGGTAAGGAGTGAAGCTTTCTTT.

The table lists this clone with many counts. This chain links TRBV7-2 with TRBJ2-1, with 8 bases matching TRBD2. V gave up 5 bases and J gave up 7 bases; unmatched junction bases: 7. The CDR3 is made up of 14 amino acids. Germline lookup yields CDR1 SGHTA and CDR2 FQGNSA. CDR3 region: CASSPSGYGNEQFF. DNA of the CDR3: TGTGCCAGCAGCCCTAGCGGGTACGGGAATGAGCAGTTCTTC. The full variable domain, its missing parts supplied by reference TRBV7-2 and TRBJ2-1, is GAGVSQSPSNKVTEKGKDVELRCDPISGHTALYWYRQSLGQGLEFLIYFQGNSAPDKSGLPSDRFSAERTGGSVSTLTIQRTQQEDSAVYLCASSPSGYGNEQFFGPGTRLTVL.

This clone was observed at least ten times. J is TRBJ1-2 and V is TRBV18; TRBD1 aligns across 8 bases. Germline V gives CDR1 KGHSH, CDR2 LQKENI. The V segment lost 3 bases and the J segment 8 bases; nucleotides outside the gene matches: 8. This CDR3 contains 14 residues. The CDR3 region is CASSPLDRGVGYTF. CDR3 sequence (DNA): TGTGCCAGCTCACCTTTAGACAGGGGCGTAGGCTACACCTTC.

This clone was seen repeatedly, ten times or more. Other nucleotide sequences in the sample specify the same CDR3. V and J are TRBV27 and TRBJ1-5; TRBD1 is a possible D gene (6 bases). CDR3 size: 12 residues. Germline V CDR1 and CDR2: MNHEY, SMNVEV (reference sequence). Trimming took off 6 bases at V and 6 bases at J, with 9 bases between the two ends. CDR3 sequence reads: CASSLRGQPQHF. For the CDR3, the DNA is TGTGCCAGCAGCCTCAGGGGTCAGCCCCAGCATTTT.

This clone was counted ten times or more. The genes are TRBV12-3 or TRBV12-4 and TRBJ1-3; TRBD1 might be the D (5 bases). V was cut by 3 bases and J by 0 bases, with 6 bases left in between. The CDR3 is 14 amino acids. This CDR3 reads CASSFGGSGNTIYF. The CDR3, as DNA: TGTGCCAGCAGTTTCGGGGGCTCTGGAAACACCATATATTTT.

This clone was observed many times. The chain employs TRBV19 and TRBJ2-5, with D tentatively TRBD2 (5 bases). V lost 0 bases, J lost 2 bases, and 10 bases lay in between. Germline assignment: CDR1 LNHDA and CDR2 SQIVND (reference sequence). The CDR3 covers 15 residues. CDR3 coding DNA: TGTGCCAGTAGTATAGATAGGACTCTTCAAGAGACCCAGTACTTC. This codes for CASSIDRTLQETQYF.

At least ten counts were recorded for this clone. The J gene is TRBJ1-6, the V gene TRBV5-1; D is unclear. V gave up 2 bases and J gave up 7 bases, with 13 bases separating them. The CDR3 is 15 residues long. Germline CDR1 and CDR2: SGHRS and YFSETQ. CDR3 DNA: TGCGCCAGCAGCTTTGGACTGCTTAAAAATTCACCCCTCCACTTT. This sequence encodes CASSFGLLKNSPLHF.

This clone was recorded many times. CDR3: CASSQDQYPNQPQHF. The CDR3 DNA reads as TGCGCCAGCAGCCAAGATCAATATCCGAATCAGCCCCAGCATTTT. The V call is TRBV4-1, the J call TRBJ1-5; no firm D call. V dropped 0 bases and J dropped 4 bases, with 10 bases sitting between them. The CDR3 covers 15 residues. Germline V gives CDR1 MGHRA, CDR2 YSYEKL.

This clone was counted a few times. With a much larger clone just one base away, this may be a read error. Other DNA sequences within the sample encode an identical CDR3. V usage is TRBV15 and J usage is TRBJ2-5; the D is unclear. The CDR3 totals 13 residues. V was cut by 3 bases and J by 5 bases, with 10 bases left in between. Germline V CDR1 and CDR2: LNHNV, YYDKDF (reference sequence). CDR3 amino acids: CATSSGLGETQYF. Here the CDR3 DNA reads TGTGCCACCAGCAGTGGTCTTGGTGAGACCCAGTACTTC. Variable domain in full (rest from reference TRBV15 and TRBJ2-5): DAMVIQNPRYQVTQFGKPVTLSCSQTLNHNVMYWYQQKSSQAPKLLFHYYDKDFNNEADTPDNFQSRRPNTSFCFLDIRSPGLGDTAMYLCATSSGLGETQYFGPGTRLLVL.

This clone was counted many times. The chain recombines TRBV6-2 or TRBV6-3 with TRBJ2-7; tentative D call: TRBD1 (6 bases). Germline CDR1 and CDR2: MNHEY and SVGEGT. The length of the CDR3 is 13 residues. Between the trimmed V and J ends, which lost 10 bases and 5 bases, there was a span of 18 bases. This CDR3 reads CATKTRQANEQYF. DNA for the CDR3: TGTGCCACCAAGACCCGACAGGCCAACGAGCAGTACTTC.

As regards this clone: One junction end does not reproduce the germline sequence, and a read error may be involved. The chain joins TRBV15 to TRBJ2-7; D ambiguous. The CDR3 consists of 15 residues. Germline V gives CDR1 LNHNV, CDR2 YYDKDF (reference sequence). The chain's CDR3 is CATSRDLVGTGEQHF. The DNA for the CDR3 is TGTGCCACCAGCAGAGATTTGGTGGGAACGGGTGAGCAACACTTC.

This clone was observed at least ten times. This chain links TRBV7-8 with TRBJ1-6; no definite D call. CDR3 length equals 14 residues. CDR1 is SGHVS and CDR2 is FQNEAQ in the germline V gene. Between the trimmed V and J ends, which lost 5 bases and 5 bases, there was a span of 10 bases. The CDR3 is CASSPLQNNSPLHF. Written as DNA, the CDR3 is TGTGCCAGCAGCCCCCTCCAAAATAATTCACCCCTCCACTTT.

This clone was seen at least ten times. The V call is TRBV20-1, the J call TRBJ1-4, with a possible D match to TRBD1 (5 bases). Germline V gene sequence: CDR1 DFQATT, CDR2 SNEGSKA (reference sequence). The CDR3 sequence is 15 residues long. Trimming pared 0 bases from V and 4 bases from J, leaving 12 bases between. Here the CDR3 reads CSARDPAGHNEKLFF. CDR3 in DNA: TGCAGTGCTAGAGATCCGGCAGGGCATAATGAAAAACTGTTTTTT.

This clone was detected many times. V is TRBV18 and J is TRBJ1-6; D uncertain. The germline gives CDR1 KGHSH, CDR2 LQKENI. Trimming shortened V by 4 bases and J by 7 bases, and 8 bases separated the two germline ends. The CDR3 runs to 13 residues. The CDR3: CASSHGENSPLHF. In DNA, the CDR3 is TGTGCCAGCTCACACGGGGAGAATTCACCCCTCCACTTT.

This clone showed up many times. The V call is TRBV2, the J call TRBJ2-7; no definite D call. The germline V and J ends were trimmed by 1 base and 7 bases, with 14 bases remaining between them. The CDR3 contains 14 residues. Germline CDR1 is SNHLY and CDR2 is FYNNEI. The CDR3 here is CASSEVESKREQYF. The CDR3 bases are TGTGCCAGCAGTGAAGTAGAGAGCAAGAGGGAGCAGTACTTC.

This rearrangement joins TRBV20-1 to TRBJ1-6; D perhaps matches TRBD1 (6 bases). Per germline, CDR1 DFQATT and CDR2 SNEGSKA (reference sequence). V was cut by 3 bases and J by 9 bases, with 18 bases left in between. The CDR3 totals 15 residues. In DNA form, the CDR3 reads TGCAGTGCTAGTGGGGGGGGCTGGGAAACTTCACCCCTCCACTTT. Translation: CSASGGGWETSPLHF.

The chain recombines TRBV20-1 with TRBJ2-7, with 8 bases matching TRBD2. The length of the CDR3 is 14 residues. The V and J ends lost 4 bases and 0 bases, in that order; junction bases with no gene match: 5. Looked up from germline, CDR1 is DFQATT and CDR2 is SNEGSKA (reference sequence). CDR3 residues: CSAKRGPSSYEQYF. CDR3 nucleotide sequence: TGCAGTGCTAAGCGGGGGCCTAGCTCCTACGAGCAGTACTTC.